The clone carrying this TCR beta chain was seen only a few times. Its cognate antigen is unknown. The CDR3 totals 14 residues. The germline gives CDR1 MDHEN, CDR2 SYDVKM. V gave up 1 base and J gave up 0 bases, with 7 bases separating them. These data are taken from a study of T cells after yellow fever vaccination. As for the study in general: It was SMART-Seq v4 Ultra Low Input that prepared the fractions with low cell numbers. Overall study results and limits: Peaking faster, on day 5 versus 15, the secondary response was nonetheless weaker.

Template switching with 5'RACE generated the TCR cDNA and added a universal primer site and UMIs. A single record per CDR3 protein comes from TCRdb applying MiXCR to the 5' RACE reads. The repertoire holds hundreds of thousands of distinct CDR3 sequences, with less than 20% as singletons. The origin of this receptor is a man aged 18 to 29 who received the YFV17D yellow fever vaccine. This chain links TRBV28 with TRBJ2-7; TRBD2 is a possible D gene (5 bases). The starting material was PBMCs, obtained around 5 days after the first yellow fever vaccination. The CDR3 sequence: CASSLFTSSYEQYF. The CDR3 DNA follows: TGTGCCAGCAGTTTATTCACTAGCTCCTACGAGCAGTACTTC.